The 26 T cell receptor beta chains presented below share a single source sample, sequenced in a study of beta chain features in type 1 diabetes. Reverse transcription of all isolated RNA meant that expressed TCRB transcripts were sequenced. TCRdb's table, derived via immunoSEQ multiplex PCR, lists solely in-frame clones and lacks some. The data contain hundreds of thousands of clones, around 15% of them seen just once; the ten biggest clones take up 5.5% to 7.5%. The sample comprised central memory CD4+ T cells from blood. The receptors shown here come from a man under 40 in good health.

This clone was counted only a few times. In DNA, the CDR3 is TGTGCCAGTAGTATGCAACCTCCCGGGGGAAAACTGTTTTTT. This translates into CASSMQPPGGKLFF. The chain is built from TRBV19 and TRBJ1-4; D is possibly TRBD1 (5 bases). This CDR3 spans 14 amino acids. Between the trimmed V and J ends, which lost 3 bases and 10 bases, there was a span of 15 bases. Germline V gene lookup returns CDR1 LNHDA and CDR2 SQIVND (reference sequence).

The V gene is TRBV7-7, the J gene TRBJ1-1; 9 bases align to TRBD1. This CDR3 has 16 amino acids. V lost 5 bases and J lost 3; bases outside the gene matches: 10. CDR1 is SSHAT and CDR2 is FNYEAQ in the germline V gene (reference sequence). DNA for the CDR3: TGTGCCAGCAGCATCCAAGGACAGGGGTTAGACACTGAAGCTTTCTTT. Translated: CASSIQGQGLDTEAFF.

This clone was detected many times. This chain joins TRBV19 and TRBJ1-4, with D possibly TRBD1 on 5 matching bases. This CDR3 spans 13 amino acids. The V gene lost 7 bases and the J gene lost 8 bases, with 14 bases spanning the gap. The germline gives CDR1 LNHDA, CDR2 SQIVND (reference sequence). CDR3 in DNA: TGTGCCAGTACGGGCCAGGGTGAGGAAAAACTGTTTTTT. It is translated as CASTGQGEEKLFF.

This clone was picked up a small number of times. The CDR3 sequence is CASMTGGGAHTDTQYF. The CDR3 DNA sequence: TGTGCCAGCATGACGGGGGGAGGGGCCCACACAGATACGCAGTATTTT. This chain joins TRBV5-4 and TRBJ2-3; 7 bases fit TRBD2. From germline, CDR1 is SGHNT and CDR2 YYREEE (reference sequence). The V and J ends lost 6 bases and 2 bases, in that order; junction bases with no gene match: 12. CDR3 length equals 16 residues.

This clone was found a few times. V gene TRBV11-3 combines with J gene TRBJ2-2, with 8 bases matching TRBD1. V trimming: 5 bases; J trimming: 1 base; junction bases outside the gene matches: 3. The CDR3 is 15 residues long. Germline V gives CDR1 SGHNT, CDR2 YENEEA. The CDR3 sequence: CASSPGGGNTGELFF. DNA for the CDR3: TGTGCCAGCAGCCCAGGGGGCGGGAACACCGGGGAGCTGTTTTTT.

Only a few counts were recorded for this clone. Compared with germline, one end of the junction differs, possibly owing to a read error. The V gene is TRBV4-1, the J gene TRBJ1-2; D might be TRBD1 (6 bases). The germline V gene encodes CDR1 MGHRA and CDR2 YSYEKL. The CDR3 consists of 20 residues. The CDR3 protein is CASSQLILWGTRRTKYGYTF. DNA of the CDR3: TGCGCCAGCAGCCAACTCATTCTCTGGGGGACAAGGCGCACTAAGTATGGCTACACCTTC.

This clone was seen more than once but under ten times. The V and J genes are TRBV6-1 and TRBJ2-5; 8 bases agree with TRBD2. The CDR3 has 15 residues. V was clipped by 7 bases and J by 5 bases; unmatched bases: 12. Germline CDR1 MNHNS, CDR2 SASEGT. The CDR3 protein is CASKLGTSLSETQYF. DNA for the CDR3: TGTGCCAGCAAGTTAGGGACTAGTCTTAGTGAGACCCAGTACTTC.

The V call is TRBV11-2, the J call TRBJ2-5, with 14 bases fitting TRBD2. Trimming took 8 bases from V and 5 from J; bases not matched to a gene: 7. This CDR3 has 15 amino acids. Germline lookup yields CDR1 SGHAT and CDR2 FQNNGV. CDR3 amino acids: CASHRLAGGHETQYF. The CDR3 bases are TGTGCCAGCCATCGACTAGCGGGAGGGCATGAGACCCAGTACTTC.

V is TRBV27 and J is TRBJ2-3; no definite D call. This CDR3 spans 15 amino acids. V was cut by 6 bases and J by 0 bases, with 13 bases left in between. In germline, CDR1 is MNHEY, CDR2 SMNVEV (reference sequence). CDR3 sequence (DNA): TGTGCCAGCAGGTATCGCATGGCTAGCACAGATACGCAGTATTTT. Amino acids: CASRYRMASTDTQYF.

This clone was observed a few times. The J gene is TRBJ2-1, the V gene TRBV21-1. TRBV21-1 is described as a pseudogene. The CDR3 is made up of 14 amino acids. CDR3: CASSKGPDRHEQFF. The CDR3 coding sequence is TGTGCCAGCAGCAAAGGGCCTGATAGGCATGAGCAGTTCTTC.

The rearrangement joins TRBV14 to TRBJ2-2; 8 bases fit TRBD1. CDR1 is SGHDN and CDR2 is FVKESK in the germline V gene. This CDR3 is 17 amino acids long. V was pared by 4 bases and J by 6 bases, with 13 bases of the junction left unmatched. The CDR3 region is CASSLRLTGGYAGELFF. CDR3 bases: TGTGCCAGCAGCCTCCGGTTAACAGGGGGTTACGCCGGGGAGCTGTTTTTT.

The chain recombines TRBV12-5 with TRBJ2-3; D is undetermined. V was clipped by 2 bases and J by 6 bases, with 3 bases between them. This CDR3 is built from 11 residues. Per germline, CDR1 LGHNT and CDR2 FRNRAP. The CDR3 loop is CASGLLDTQYF. The CDR3 DNA is TGTGCTAGTGGTTTGTTGGATACGCAGTATTTT.

This chain connects TRBV2 to TRBJ2-5, with TRBD1 as a possible D gene (6 bases). The CDR3 extends over 15 amino acids. CDR1 and CDR2 from the germline V gene are SNHLY and FYNNEI. With 6 bases removed from V and 1 base from J, the gap between germline ends came to 15 bases. The CDR3 reads CASSETRTAQETQYF. The CDR3 nucleotides read TGTGCCAGCAGCGAGACGAGGACAGCCCAAGAGACCCAGTACTTC.

This clone was counted between two and nine times. The chain carries TRBV30 and TRBJ2-1; TRBD1 agrees at 8 bases. CDR1 GTSNPN and CDR2 SVGIG come from the germline V gene (reference sequence). Germline trimming cut 2 bases from V and 8 bases from J; bases unmatched to any gene: 17. The CDR3 totals 17 residues. CDR3 in amino acids: CAWSRDSVDRVVHEQFF. The CDR3 DNA sequence: TGTGCCTGGAGTCGGGATAGTGTGGACAGGGTGGTGCATGAGCAGTTCTTC.

The rearrangement links TRBV6-5 to TRBJ1-4, with D perhaps TRBD1 (6 bases). CDR3 length: 13 residues. CDR1 is MNHEY, CDR2 SVGAGI, per germline. V lost 4 bases and J lost 8, with 11 bases in between. CDR3 sequence: CASSWGGGEKLFF. CDR3 in DNA: TGTGCCAGCAGTTGGGGTGGGGGCGAAAAACTGTTTTTT.

This chain joins TRBV6-5 and TRBJ1-1; tentatively, D is TRBD1 (6 bases). The CDR3 sequence is 14 residues long. V was cut by 0 bases and J by 5 bases, with 10 bases left in between. The germline V gene has CDR1 MNHEY and CDR2 SVGAGI. CDR3 residues: CASSYSGARTEAFF. CDR3 bases: TGTGCCAGCAGTTACTCGGGGGCTCGGACTGAAGCTTTCTTT.

The chain carries TRBV11-2 and TRBJ1-3; D ambiguous. The CDR3 length is 15 residues. From germline, CDR1 is SGHAT and CDR2 FQNNGV. V was pared by 4 bases and J by 0 bases, with 10 bases between. CDR3 coding DNA: TGTGCCAGCAGCTCGCAGTCGGGCTCTGGAAACACCATATATTTT. Translation: CASSSQSGSGNTIYF.

This chain uses TRBV25-1 with TRBJ2-3; D is unresolved. Germline assignment: CDR1 MGHDK and CDR2 SYGVNS. The CDR3 contains 13 residues. V was cut by 4 bases and J by 6 bases, with 11 bases left in between. The CDR3 DNA sequence: TGTGCCAGCAGTGTGGGGTCAGTCGATACGCAGTATTTT. It is translated as CASSVGSVDTQYF.

This sequence joins TRBV2 and TRBJ2-1, with 9 bases lining up with TRBD2. Unmatched junction bases numbered 13, after V lost 4 bases and J lost 9 bases. Germline V gives CDR1 SNHLY, CDR2 FYNNEI. This CDR3 has 16 amino acids. CDR3 in DNA: TGTGCCAGCAGTGTAGGGCGGGGGGGCCGTTCGGGTGAGCAGTTCTTC. It translates to CASSVGRGGRSGEQFF.

This clone has a count of ten or more. Other DNA sequences in the sample encode the same CDR3. The chain carries TRBV6-5 and TRBJ1-5; tentatively, D is TRBD1 (5 bases). Germline V gene lookup returns CDR1 MNHEY and CDR2 SVGAGI. The CDR3 sequence is 15 residues long. V was trimmed by 2 bases and J by 2 bases, leaving 10 bases between them. CDR3 DNA: TGTGCCAGCAGTTACAGGGGTGATGGCAATCAGCCCCAGCATTTT. This encodes CASSYRGDGNQPQHF.

Note on this clone: At the DNA level, this CDR3 is encoded by other sequences in the same sample as well. The CDR3 nucleotides are TGTGCCAGCAGCTTGGGACTAGCGGACAATGAGCAGTTCTTC. Amino acids: CASSLGLADNEQFF. This chain links TRBV5-4 with TRBJ2-1; 9 nucleotides align to TRBD2. The germline CDR1 and CDR2 sequences are SGHNT and YYREEE (reference sequence). The CDR3 consists of 14 residues. V was clipped by 0 bases and J by 5 bases; unmatched bases: 0.

The chain links TRBV11-3 to TRBJ2-1, with no clear D. With 0 bases removed from V and 9 bases from J, the gap between germline ends came to 9 bases. The germline V gene encodes CDR1 SGHNT and CDR2 YENEEA. The CDR3 totals 13 residues. The CDR3, as DNA: TGTGCCAGCAGCTTAGATGGATCGGGTGAGCAGTTCTTC. It encodes CASSLDGSGEQFF.

This clone was picked up a small number of times. The chain has TRBV6-5 and TRBJ2-1; TRBD1 is a possible D gene (6 bases). Trimming removed 2 bases from V and 6 bases from J, with 14 bases in between. The CDR3 extends over 15 amino acids. Germline V gives CDR1 MNHEY, CDR2 SVGAGI. The CDR3 spells CASSYVGRGGNEQFF. For the CDR3, the DNA is TGTGCCAGCAGTTACGTCGGCAGGGGCGGCAATGAGCAGTTCTTC.

This clone was observed many times. V and J are TRBV7-9 and TRBJ1-6; D call uncertain. The V and J ends lost 5 bases and 11 bases respectively, with 7 bases between them. Germline CDR1 and CDR2: SEHNR and FQNEAQ (reference sequence). This CDR3 has 11 amino acids. CDR3 nucleotides: TGTGCCAGCAGCCTCGGCGCACCCCTCCACTTT. As protein: CASSLGAPLHF.

There are a few counts of this clone. V gene TRBV4-1 combines with J gene TRBJ2-5; 11 nucleotides agree with TRBD2. The CDR3 runs to 15 residues. Germline CDR1 MGHRA, CDR2 YSYEKL. V trimming: 1 base; J trimming: 5 bases; junction bases outside the gene matches: 3. The CDR3 bases are TGCGCCAGCAGCCAAGTTAGCGGGGGGGCTGAGACCCAGTACTTC. It encodes CASSQVSGGAETQYF.

This clone was recorded a few times. The chain has TRBV5-4 and TRBJ2-1; D is unclear. The V end was cut by 2 bases, the J end by 7 bases, with 7 bases between. The CDR3 is 12 residues long. Germline values: CDR1 SGHNT, CDR2 YYREEE (reference sequence). CDR3: CASSFGPNEQFF. As DNA, the CDR3 is TGTGCCAGCAGCTTCGGGCCGAATGAGCAGTTCTTC.